The 12 T cell receptor beta chains below come from one sample, sequenced in a study of shared clonotypes between healthy human individuals. Sequencing was performed with immunoSEQ multiplex PCR; in TCRdb, only in-frame clones are kept and a portion is missing. Found here are about 2.3 million clones, approximately 93% of them singletons; the top ten hold roughly 0.36%. Sequenced material: naive CD4+ T cells from PBMCs. Subset described: CD45RA+ positively selected. These receptors all stem from a man aged 18 to 29 in good health. Some clones in this sample may be carry-over from other donors' samples.

The rearrangement links TRBV10-1 to TRBJ1-2; TRBD1 matches 7 bases. The junction had 13 bases not matched to a gene; V was cut back by 6 bases and J by 0 bases. The CDR3 runs 17 residues. Germline V gene lookup returns CDR1 WNHNN and CDR2 SYGVQD (reference sequence). DNA for the CDR3: TGCGCCAGCAGGGACAGGAGGGCCTTTGGGCCTAACTATGGCTACACCTTC. It specifies CASRDRRAFGPNYGYTF.

V gene TRBV11-2 combines with J gene TRBJ2-7, with D unresolved. This CDR3 has 12 amino acids. Germline V gene data show CDR1 as SGHAT and CDR2 as FQNNGV. The germline V and J ends were trimmed by 4 bases and 6 bases, with 10 bases remaining between them. CDR3: CASSSLVGEQYF. The CDR3 bases are TGTGCCAGCAGCTCCCTCGTAGGCGAGCAGTACTTC.

The chain combines TRBV28 with TRBJ2-3; 7 nucleotides match TRBD1. CDR3 length equals 15 residues. Germline assignment: CDR1 MDHEN and CDR2 SYDVKM. With V trimmed by 6 bases and J by 4 bases, 10 bases remained unmatched. CDR3 region: CASSTYRGSADTQYF. The CDR3 DNA follows: TGTGCCAGCAGCACCTACAGGGGAAGCGCAGATACGCAGTATTTT.

This clone was observed a single time. CDR3: CASSVLGGTPRTKNIQYF. The CDR3 bases are TGTGCCAGCAGCGTTCTAGGGGGGACACCTCGCACCAAAAACATTCAGTACTTC. The chain uses TRBV9 and TRBJ2-4; the D call may be TRBD1 or TRBD2 (6 bases each). Germline-derived CDR1 and CDR2 are SGDLS and YYNGEE. Deletions cut 2 bases from V and 2 bases from J, with 20 bases between. The CDR3 covers 18 residues.

The rearrangement joins TRBV4-2 to TRBJ2-7; 9 bases are a match to TRBD1. The germline V gene encodes CDR1 LGHNA and CDR2 YNFKEQ. Losses at the gene ends were 3 bases for V and 2 bases for J; bases not matched to a gene: 8. The CDR3 consists of 16 residues. The DNA for the CDR3 is TGTGCCAGCAGCCACTCAGACAGGGGGACAACCTACGAGCAGTACTTC. Protein sequence: CASSHSDRGTTYEQYF.

The chain joins TRBV27 to TRBJ2-3; 12 positions match TRBD1. Germline V gene data show CDR1 as MNHEY and CDR2 as SMNVEV (reference sequence). The CDR3 loop spans 17 amino acids. V dropped 5 bases and J dropped 5; count of bases not matched to a gene: 11. The CDR3 reads CASSANRDRGRGDTQYF. The CDR3 DNA reads as TGTGCCAGCAGTGCAAACCGGGACAGGGGGCGCGGAGATACGCAGTATTTT.

This clone has just one count. The gene calls are TRBV7-8 and TRBJ2-7, with D hard to call. With 1 base removed from V and 4 bases from J, the gap between germline ends came to 14 bases. This CDR3 has 15 residues. CDR1 and CDR2 (germline): SGHVS, FQNEAQ. CDR3 sequence reads: CASSLVYSTNYEQYF. The CDR3, as DNA: TGTGCCAGCAGCTTAGTTTATAGTACAAATTACGAGCAGTACTTC. The full variable domain, its missing parts supplied by reference TRBV7-8 and TRBJ2-7, is GAGVSQSPRYKVAKRGQDVALRCDPISGHVSLFWYQQALGQGPEFLTYFQNEAQLDKSGLPSDRFFAERPEGSVSTLKIQRTQQEDSAVYLCASSLVYSTNYEQYFGPGTRLTVT.

The genes are TRBV6-9 and TRBJ2-1; D is undetermined. The CDR3 sequence is 14 residues long. Trimming stripped 4 bases from V and 8 bases from J, with 15 bases between. Germline assignment: CDR1 MNHGY and CDR2 SVAAGI. This chain's CDR3 is CASSSVFADDEQFF. DNA for the CDR3: TGTGCCAGCAGTTCAGTGTTTGCAGACGATGAGCAGTTCTTC.

The chain has TRBV11-3 and TRBJ2-1; D unclear. CDR1 is SGHNT, CDR2 YENEEA, per germline. CDR3 length: 13 amino acids. The germline V and J ends were trimmed by 0 bases and 5 bases, with 5 bases remaining between them. As DNA, the CDR3 is TGTGCCAGCAGCTTAGATCTGGACAATGAGCAGTTCTTC. This sequence encodes CASSLDLDNEQFF.

This chain joins TRBV7-6 and TRBJ2-7; possible D gene TRBD1, 5 bases. V was pared by 6 bases and J by 1 base, with 13 bases between. Looked up from germline, CDR1 is SGHVS and CDR2 is FNYEAQ. CDR3 length equals 14 residues. The CDR3 region has the DNA TGTGCCAGCAGTGGGGCAAGTCAATCCTACGAGCAGTACTTC. The encoded protein is CASSGASQSYEQYF.

This clone was recorded a few times. The rearrangement uses TRBV19 and TRBJ1-2; 8 bases are shared with TRBD1. Looked up from germline, CDR1 is LNHDA and CDR2 is SQIVND (reference sequence). This CDR3 is built from 12 residues. Trimming took 6 bases from V and 3 from J; bases not matched to a gene: 0. The chain's CDR3 is CASRTGDYGYTF. The DNA for the CDR3 is TGTGCCAGTAGGACAGGGGACTATGGCTACACCTTC.

The gene calls are TRBV5-1 and TRBJ2-3, with D perhaps matching TRBD2 (5 bases). The CDR3 has 15 residues. Germline CDR1 and CDR2: SGHRS and YFSETQ. V gave up 0 bases and J gave up 0 bases, with 8 bases separating them. The CDR3 sequence: CASSLVAISTDTQYF. The CDR3 DNA reads TGCGCCAGCAGCTTGGTAGCGATAAGCACAGATACGCAGTATTTT.